Shown below are 22 T cell receptor beta chains from a single sample sequenced in a study of vaccination effects on CD4 cells after COVID-19. Antigens of these TCRs are unknown. Subsequent to a culture period of approximately 11 days, CD4+ T cells were isolated. The assay was immunoSEQ multiplex PCR, and TCRdb's table has in-frame clones only and misses some. This table has tens of thousands of clones, around 70% appearing once. This sample comprised CD4+ T cells from PBMCs cultured without peptide, obtained before COVID-19 vaccination. These receptors were obtained from a human donor who received a COVID-19 vaccine.

CDR3 DNA sequence: TGTGCCAGAAGCTTGATTAGACATCGGGTGGACACTGAAGCTTTCTTT. Amino acids: CARSLIRHRVDTEAFF. V and J are TRBV5-3 and TRBJ1-1; D is undetermined. TRBV5-3 is filed as an ORF, its function uncertain. The ends were cut back, 1 base at V and 3 bases at J, with 16 bases in the middle. CDR3 size: 16 residues.

This clone was seen a handful of times. This chain connects TRBV6-4 to TRBJ2-1; perhaps TRBD1 as D (6 bases). Germline values: CDR1 MRHNA, CDR2 SNTAGT. The V gene lost 5 bases and the J gene lost 3 bases, with 17 bases spanning the gap. The CDR3 contains 16 residues. The CDR3 DNA reads as TGTGCCAGCAGTCGCGGCGGACAGATGAGCTACAATGAGCAGTTCTTC. Translating it yields CASSRGGQMSYNEQFF.

The chain carries TRBV18 and TRBJ2-3; no firm D call. Germline V CDR1 and CDR2: KGHSH, LQKENI. This CDR3 spans 11 amino acids. V was cut by 5 bases and J by 7 bases, with 7 bases left in between. The chain's CDR3 is CASSVDHTQYF. The CDR3 coding sequence is TGTGCCAGCTCAGTTGACCATACGCAGTATTTT.

This chain joins TRBV5-5 and TRBJ1-1; D is unresolved. The V gene's germline CDR1 is SGHKS and CDR2 YYEKEE (reference sequence). Trimming removed 4 bases from V and 5 bases from J, with 15 bases in between. CDR3 length: 14 residues. The CDR3 protein is CASSPQIALTEAFF. CDR3 sequence (DNA): TGTGCCAGCAGCCCCCAGATAGCTCTAACTGAAGCTTTCTTT.

The rearrangement joins TRBV6-5 to TRBJ2-1; 8 nucleotides align to TRBD2. The CDR3 contains 15 residues. In germline, CDR1 is MNHEY, CDR2 SVGAGI. The V gene end was trimmed by 6 bases and the J gene end by 2 bases; junction bases not matched to a gene: 6. Here the CDR3 reads CASRLTSGAYNEQFF. DNA for the CDR3: TGTGCCAGCAGGCTTACTAGCGGAGCCTACAATGAGCAGTTCTTC.

The V gene is TRBV29-1, the J gene TRBJ1-3, with a tentative D call TRBD1 (6 bases). This CDR3 contains 13 residues. The germline gives CDR1 SQVTM, CDR2 ANQGSEA. V gave up 6 bases and J gave up 2 bases, with 11 bases separating them. In DNA, the CDR3 is TGCAGCGTGGTACAGGGTGCTGGAAACACCATATATTTT. This sequence encodes CSVVQGAGNTIYF.

The rearrangement joins TRBV18 to TRBJ1-2; 8 bases are a match to TRBD1. Germline CDR1 KGHSH, CDR2 LQKENI. Trimming took 1 base from V and 0 from J; bases not matched to a gene: 4. The CDR3 has 16 residues. CDR3 bases: TGTGCCAGCTCACCACGTCAGGGGGCCACTAACTATGGCTACACCTTC. Translating it yields CASSPRQGATNYGYTF.

The J gene is TRBJ1-1, the V gene TRBV12-3 or TRBV12-4; unclear D gene. V was cut by 6 bases and J by 0 bases, with 8 bases left in between. The CDR3 contains 13 residues. CDR3 DNA sequence: TGTGCCAGCAGCCGACACCTGAACACTGAAGCTTTCTTT. This codes for CASSRHLNTEAFF.

This clone was counted a few times. The gene calls are TRBV20-1 and TRBJ2-7, with D possibly TRBD1 on 5 matching bases. The germline V and J ends were trimmed by 3 bases and 3 bases, with 12 bases remaining between them. This CDR3 is 13 amino acids long. Germline lookup yields CDR1 DFQATT and CDR2 SNEGSKA (reference sequence). For the CDR3, the DNA is TGCAGTGCTAGTGGGGCAGATTACTACGAGCAGTACTTC. Residues: CSASGADYYEQYF.

V usage is TRBV6-1 and J usage is TRBJ1-6; 7 bases agree with TRBD1. Germline values: CDR1 MNHNS, CDR2 SASEGT. Trimming at V came to 3 bases and at J to 8 bases, leaving 10 bases not matched to a gene. This CDR3 has 16 amino acids. DNA for the CDR3: TGTGCCAGCAGTGAGTACTACAGGGGAGGGGATTCACCCCTCCACTTT. As protein: CASSEYYRGGDSPLHF.

In DNA, the CDR3 is TGTGCCAGCTCGCTCAGTGGGGCAGAGTATGGCTACACCTTC. It codes for CASSLSGAEYGYTF. This chain links TRBV18 with TRBJ1-2; D possibly corresponds to TRBD1 (5 bases). This CDR3 spans 14 amino acids. V gave up 6 bases and J gave up 5 bases, with 16 bases separating them. CDR1 is KGHSH and CDR2 is LQKENI in the germline V gene.

This clone has more than one count but fewer than ten. V usage is TRBV30 and J usage is TRBJ2-7; perhaps TRBD2 as D (6 bases). V was clipped by 0 bases and J by 9 bases, with 12 bases between them. The CDR3 totals 12 residues. Per the germline V gene, CDR1 is GTSNPN and CDR2 is SVGIG (reference sequence). Here the CDR3 reads CAWSVPVGGQYF. The CDR3 nucleotides read TGTGCCTGGAGTGTACCCGTCGGGGGGCAGTACTTC.

The rearrangement joins TRBV6-5 to TRBJ2-1; D unresolved. V lost 6 bases, J lost 9 bases, and 12 bases lay in between. The germline V gene encodes CDR1 MNHEY and CDR2 SVGAGI. This CDR3 is 12 amino acids long. In DNA form, the CDR3 reads TGTGCCAGCAGGGATGTTGAGGCTGAGCAGTTCTTC. It specifies CASRDVEAEQFF.

The V call is TRBV6-2 or TRBV6-3, the J call TRBJ1-1; 7 positions agree with TRBD1. Germline loops: CDR1 MNHEY, CDR2 SVGEGT. The CDR3 loop spans 15 amino acids. V lost 5 bases, J lost 4 bases, and 10 bases stayed unmatched. The chain's CDR3 is CASSSHRGPATEAFF. For the CDR3, the DNA is TGTGCCAGCAGTAGCCACAGGGGCCCCGCCACTGAAGCTTTCTTT.

The table lists this clone with a few counts. The genes are TRBV29-1 and TRBJ1-3, with D possibly being TRBD1 (6 bases). In germline, CDR1 is SQVTM, CDR2 ANQGSEA. This CDR3 has 16 residues. With 0 bases removed from V and 8 bases from J, the gap between germline ends came to 20 bases. The CDR3 region is CSVEDLHRAGVDTIYF. CDR3 sequence (DNA): TGCAGCGTTGAAGATCTTCACAGGGCAGGGGTGGACACCATATATTTT.

This clone appeared a single time. The chain carries TRBV19 and TRBJ2-7; TRBD1 matches 7 bases. The germline V gene has CDR1 LNHDA and CDR2 SQIVND (reference sequence). The CDR3 has 15 residues. The J segment lost 2 bases and the V segment lost 10 bases, leaving 14 bases of the junction unmatched. The CDR3 protein is CATSDPGQPTYEQYF. The CDR3, as DNA: TGTGCCACCTCTGATCCGGGACAGCCTACCTACGAGCAGTACTTC.

Sample share makes this clone medium-sized. The rearrangement uses TRBV3-1 (or the pseudogene TRBV3-2) and TRBJ2-7; D unclear. CDR3 size: 12 residues. The V gene lost 1 base and the J gene lost 3 bases, with 4 bases spanning the gap. Germline CDR1 is LGHDT and CDR2 is YNNKEL (reference sequence). The CDR3 loop is CASSQADYEQYF. The CDR3 bases are TGTGCCAGCAGCCAAGCGGACTACGAGCAGTACTTC.

The chain carries TRBV3-1 (or the pseudogene TRBV3-2) and TRBJ1-2, with TRBD1 as a possible D gene (5 bases). Germline V CDR1 and CDR2: LGHDT, YNNKEL (reference sequence). The CDR3 is made up of 13 amino acids. The V end lost 6 bases, the J end lost 3 bases, and 11 bases lay between the germline ends. The CDR3 bases are TGTGCCAGCAGACCATCGGGGCACTATGGCTACACCTTC. As protein: CASRPSGHYGYTF.

The V gene is TRBV2, the J gene TRBJ2-6; 11 nucleotides match TRBD1. V gave up 8 bases and J gave up 0 bases; unmatched junction bases: 6. The CDR3 runs 17 residues. Germline V gene lookup returns CDR1 SNHLY and CDR2 FYNNEI. The CDR3 sequence: CASRGDRGGSGANVLTF. As DNA, the CDR3 is TGTGCCAGCCGCGGGGACAGGGGGGGCTCTGGGGCCAACGTCCTGACTTTC. The full variable domain, its missing parts supplied by reference TRBV2 and TRBJ2-6, is EPEVTQTPSHQVTQMGQEVILRCVPISNHLYFYWYRQILGQKVEFLVSFYNNEISEKSEIFDDQFSVERPDGSNFTLKIRSTKLEDSAMYFCASRGDRGGSGANVLTFGAGSRLTVL.

This chain connects TRBV27 to TRBJ2-1, with 9 nucleotides matching TRBD1. With 6 bases clipped from V and 1 base from J, the junction kept 4 bases outside the gene matches. The CDR3 has 15 amino acids. The germline V gene encodes CDR1 MNHEY and CDR2 SMNVEV (reference sequence). CDR3 in amino acids: CASRGGTGSYNEQFF. DNA of the CDR3: TGTGCCAGCAGGGGCGGGACAGGGTCCTACAATGAGCAGTTCTTC.

The V gene is TRBV4-2, the J gene TRBJ2-5; no clear D. The CDR3 extends over 15 amino acids. The germline V and J ends were trimmed by 0 bases and 5 bases, with 13 bases remaining between them. Germline CDR1 LGHNA, CDR2 YNFKEQ. DNA of the CDR3: TGTGCCAGCAGCCAAGATGTCAGTAGGGATGAGACCCAGTACTTC. It yields the protein CASSQDVSRDETQYF.

The V and J genes are TRBV29-1 and TRBJ2-7; D not certain. Germline lookup yields CDR1 SQVTM and CDR2 ANQGSEA. V lost 0 bases and J lost 0, with 12 bases in between. This CDR3 comprises 15 residues. CDR3 sequence: CSVEDRASSSYEQYF. The CDR3 nucleotides are TGCAGCGTTGAAGATCGGGCGAGTAGCTCCTACGAGCAGTACTTC.